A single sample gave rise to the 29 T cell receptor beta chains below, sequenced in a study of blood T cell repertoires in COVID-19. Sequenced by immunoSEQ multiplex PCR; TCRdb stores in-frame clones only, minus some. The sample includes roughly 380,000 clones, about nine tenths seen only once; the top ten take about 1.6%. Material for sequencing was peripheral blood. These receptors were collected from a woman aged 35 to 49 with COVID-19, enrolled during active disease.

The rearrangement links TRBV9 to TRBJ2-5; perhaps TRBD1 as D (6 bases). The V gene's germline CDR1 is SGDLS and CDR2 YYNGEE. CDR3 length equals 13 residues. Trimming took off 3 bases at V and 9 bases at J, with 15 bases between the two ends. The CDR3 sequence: CASSEGTLVPQYF. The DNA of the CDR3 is TGTGCCAGCAGCGAGGGGACACTAGTGCCCCAGTACTTC.

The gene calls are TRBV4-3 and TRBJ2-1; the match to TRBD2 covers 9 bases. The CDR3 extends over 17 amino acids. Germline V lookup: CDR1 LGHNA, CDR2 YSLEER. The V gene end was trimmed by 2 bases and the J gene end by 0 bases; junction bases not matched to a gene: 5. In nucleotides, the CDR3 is TGCGCCAGCAGCCAAAATCCTAGCGGGAACTCCTACAATGAGCAGTTCTTC. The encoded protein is CASSQNPSGNSYNEQFF.

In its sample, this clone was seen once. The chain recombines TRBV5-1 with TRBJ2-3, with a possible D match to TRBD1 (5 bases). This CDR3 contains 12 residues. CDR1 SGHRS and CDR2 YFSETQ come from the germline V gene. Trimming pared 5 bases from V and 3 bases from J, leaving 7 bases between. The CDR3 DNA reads TGCGCCAGCAGAACAGGTACAGATACGCAGTATTTT. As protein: CASRTGTDTQYF.

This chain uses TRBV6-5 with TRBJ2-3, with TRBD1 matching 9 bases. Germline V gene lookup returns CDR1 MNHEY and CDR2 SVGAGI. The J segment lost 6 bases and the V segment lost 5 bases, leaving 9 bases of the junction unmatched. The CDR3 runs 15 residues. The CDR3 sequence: CASSPRTGVVDTQYF. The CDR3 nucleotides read TGTGCCAGCAGTCCACGGACAGGGGTAGTTGATACGCAGTATTTT.

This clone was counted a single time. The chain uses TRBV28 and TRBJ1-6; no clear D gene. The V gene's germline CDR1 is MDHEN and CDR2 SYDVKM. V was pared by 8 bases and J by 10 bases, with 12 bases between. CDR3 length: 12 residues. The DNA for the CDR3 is TGTGCCAGCGGCGGTGGGAGGTCACCCCTCCACTTT. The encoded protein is CASGGGRSPLHF.

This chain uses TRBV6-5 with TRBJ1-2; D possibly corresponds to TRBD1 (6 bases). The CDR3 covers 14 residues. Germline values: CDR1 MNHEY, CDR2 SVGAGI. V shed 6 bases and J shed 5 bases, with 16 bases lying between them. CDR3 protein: CASRSPGGEYGYTF. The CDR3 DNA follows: TGTGCCAGCAGATCCCCGGGGGGCGAGTATGGCTACACCTTC.

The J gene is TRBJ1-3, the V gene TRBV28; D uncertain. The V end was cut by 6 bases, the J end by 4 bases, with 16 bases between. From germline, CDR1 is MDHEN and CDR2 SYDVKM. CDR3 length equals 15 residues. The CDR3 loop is CASRPSSGEGNTIYF. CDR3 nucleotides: TGTGCCAGCAGGCCTAGCAGCGGGGAGGGAAACACCATATATTTT.

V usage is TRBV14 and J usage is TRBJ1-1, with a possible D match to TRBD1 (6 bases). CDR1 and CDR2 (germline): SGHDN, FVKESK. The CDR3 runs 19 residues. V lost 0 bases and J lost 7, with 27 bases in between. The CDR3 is CASSQDRLIRTDSRGEAFF. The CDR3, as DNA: TGTGCCAGCAGCCAAGATAGGCTGATACGGACAGACTCGAGGGGTGAAGCTTTCTTT.

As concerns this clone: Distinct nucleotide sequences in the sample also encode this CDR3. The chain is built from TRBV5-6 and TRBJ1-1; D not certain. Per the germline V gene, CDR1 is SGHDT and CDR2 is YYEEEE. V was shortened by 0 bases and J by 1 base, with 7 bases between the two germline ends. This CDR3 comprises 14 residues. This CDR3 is CASSLVTGNTEAFF. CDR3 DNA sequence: TGTGCCAGCAGCTTGGTGACTGGGAACACTGAAGCTTTCTTT.

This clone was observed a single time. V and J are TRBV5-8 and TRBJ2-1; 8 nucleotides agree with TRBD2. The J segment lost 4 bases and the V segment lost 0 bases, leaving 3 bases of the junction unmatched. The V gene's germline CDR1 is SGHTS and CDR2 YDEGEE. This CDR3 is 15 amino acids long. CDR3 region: CASSLGLAGYNEQFF. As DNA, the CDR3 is TGTGCCAGCAGCTTGGGTCTAGCGGGTTACAATGAGCAGTTCTTC.

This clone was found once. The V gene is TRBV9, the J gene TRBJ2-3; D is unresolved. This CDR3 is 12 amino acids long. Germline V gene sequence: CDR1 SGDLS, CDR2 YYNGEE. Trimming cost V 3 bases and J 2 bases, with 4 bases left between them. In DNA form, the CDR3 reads TGTGCCAGCAGCGCGTCCACAGATACGCAGTATTTT. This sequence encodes CASSASTDTQYF.

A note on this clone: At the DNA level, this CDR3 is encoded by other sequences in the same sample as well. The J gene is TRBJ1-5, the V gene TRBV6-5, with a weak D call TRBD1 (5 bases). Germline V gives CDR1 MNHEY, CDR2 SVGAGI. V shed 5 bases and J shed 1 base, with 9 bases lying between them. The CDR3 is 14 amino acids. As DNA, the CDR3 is TGTGCCAGCAGTCGGGACTCCAGCAATCAGCCCCAGCATTTT. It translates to CASSRDSSNQPQHF.

The CDR3: CASSATGLAGAYEQYF. The CDR3 coding sequence is TGTGCCAGCAGCGCGACGGGACTAGCGGGGGCCTACGAGCAGTACTTC. The chain carries TRBV7-2 and TRBJ2-7; 14 positions agree with TRBD2. V gave up 5 bases and J gave up 2 bases; unmatched junction bases: 5. The CDR3 consists of 16 residues. CDR1 is SGHTA and CDR2 is FQGNSA in the germline V gene.

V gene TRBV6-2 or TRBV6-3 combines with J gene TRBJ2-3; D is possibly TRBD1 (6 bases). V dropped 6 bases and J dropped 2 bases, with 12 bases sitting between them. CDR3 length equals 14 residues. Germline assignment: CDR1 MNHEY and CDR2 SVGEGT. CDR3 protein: CASSWGHNTDTQYF. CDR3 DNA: TGTGCCAGCAGCTGGGGACATAACACAGATACGCAGTATTTT.

The CDR3 region has the DNA TGTGCCAGTAGTATCCATGGGGGGGACAGGGTTGGCTCTGGGGCCAACGTCCTGACTTTC. The encoded protein is CASSIHGGDRVGSGANVLTF. The chain links TRBV19 to TRBJ2-6; TRBD1 matches at 9 bases. The CDR3 has 20 residues. Germline CDR1 is LNHDA and CDR2 is SQIVND (reference sequence). J lost 0 bases, V lost 3 bases, and 12 bases had no gene match.

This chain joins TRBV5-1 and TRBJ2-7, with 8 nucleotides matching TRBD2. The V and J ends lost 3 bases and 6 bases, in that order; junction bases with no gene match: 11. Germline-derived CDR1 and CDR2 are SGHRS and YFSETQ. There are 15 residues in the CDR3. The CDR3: CASSWVRGAQSEQYF. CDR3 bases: TGCGCCAGCAGCTGGGTGCGGGGGGCGCAATCCGAGCAGTACTTC.

The chain's CDR3 is CASSVVDRVSTEAFF. The CDR3 nucleotides are TGTGCCAGCAGCGTGGTGGACAGGGTCAGCACTGAAGCTTTCTTT. This chain uses TRBV9 with TRBJ1-1, with 8 positions matching TRBD1. This CDR3 region has 15 residues. Germline assignment: CDR1 SGDLS and CDR2 YYNGEE. J gave up 4 bases and V 2 bases, and 7 bases lay outside the gene matches.

The CDR3 reads CASSSRGRIRGYTF. For the CDR3, the DNA is TGTGCCAGCAGTTCCAGGGGGCGTATCCGGGGCTACACCTTC. The chain carries TRBV6-5 and TRBJ1-2, with 8 bases matching TRBD1. The junction had 9 bases not matched to a gene; V was cut back by 4 bases and J by 8 bases. In germline, CDR1 is MNHEY, CDR2 SVGAGI. The length of the CDR3 is 14 residues.

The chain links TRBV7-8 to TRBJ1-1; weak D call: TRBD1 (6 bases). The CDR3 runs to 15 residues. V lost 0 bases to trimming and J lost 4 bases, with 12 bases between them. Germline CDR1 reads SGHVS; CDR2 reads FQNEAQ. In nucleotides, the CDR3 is TGTGCCAGCAGCTTAGCCAGGGGTTGGGGCACTGAAGCTTTCTTT. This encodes CASSLARGWGTEAFF. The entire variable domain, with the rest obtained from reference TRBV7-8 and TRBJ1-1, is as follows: GAGVSQSPRYKVAKRGQDVALRCDPISGHVSLFWYQQALGQGPEFLTYFQNEAQLDKSGLPSDRFFAERPEGSVSTLKIQRTQQEDSAVYLCASSLARGWGTEAFFGQGTRLTVV.

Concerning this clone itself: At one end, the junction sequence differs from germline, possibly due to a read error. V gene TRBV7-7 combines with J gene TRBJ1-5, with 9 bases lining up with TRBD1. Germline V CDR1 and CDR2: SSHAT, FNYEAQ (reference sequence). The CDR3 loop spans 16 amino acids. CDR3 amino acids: CASSSYPGQGLEPQHF. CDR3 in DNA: TGTGCTAGCAGCTCCTACCCGGGACAGGGTTTGGAGCCCCAGCATTTT.

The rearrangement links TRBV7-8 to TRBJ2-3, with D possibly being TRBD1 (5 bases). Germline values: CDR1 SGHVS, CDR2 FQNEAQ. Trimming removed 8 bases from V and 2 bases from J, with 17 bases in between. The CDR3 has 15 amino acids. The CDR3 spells CASVPQGTLTDTQYF. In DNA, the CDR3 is TGTGCCAGCGTACCCCAGGGTACACTCACAGATACGCAGTATTTT. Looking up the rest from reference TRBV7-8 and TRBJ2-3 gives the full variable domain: GAGVSQSPRYKVAKRGQDVALRCDPISGHVSLFWYQQALGQGPEFLTYFQNEAQLDKSGLPSDRFFAERPEGSVSTLKIQRTQQEDSAVYLCASVPQGTLTDTQYFGPGTRLTVL.

Written as DNA, the CDR3 is TGTGCCTGGAGTGTAACGGTGAGCTCCTACGAGCAGTACTTC. Protein: CAWSVTVSSYEQYF. The V gene is TRBV30, the J gene TRBJ2-7, with D hard to call. The CDR3 totals 14 residues. Germline V CDR1 and CDR2: GTSNPN, SVGIG (reference sequence). Trimming removed 0 bases at V and 0 bases at J, with 9 bases between.

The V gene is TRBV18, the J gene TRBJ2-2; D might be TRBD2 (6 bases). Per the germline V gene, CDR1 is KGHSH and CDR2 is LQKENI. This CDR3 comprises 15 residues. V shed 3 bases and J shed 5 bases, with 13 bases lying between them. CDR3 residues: CASSPRRDVTGELFF. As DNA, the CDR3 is TGTGCCAGCTCACCCAGGCGGGATGTTACCGGGGAGCTGTTTTTT.

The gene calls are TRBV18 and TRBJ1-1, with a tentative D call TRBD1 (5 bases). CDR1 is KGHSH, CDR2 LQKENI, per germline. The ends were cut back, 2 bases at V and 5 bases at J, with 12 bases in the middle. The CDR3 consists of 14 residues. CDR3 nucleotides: TGTGCCAGCTCACCATTAACGGGGGGAACTGAAGCTTTCTTT. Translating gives CASSPLTGGTEAFF. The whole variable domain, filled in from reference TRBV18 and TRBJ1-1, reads NAGVMQNPRHLVRRRGQEARLRCSPMKGHSHVYWYRQLPEEGLKFMVYLQKENIIDESGMPKERFSAEFPKEGPSILRIQQVVRGDSAAYFCASSPLTGGTEAFFGQGTRLTVV.

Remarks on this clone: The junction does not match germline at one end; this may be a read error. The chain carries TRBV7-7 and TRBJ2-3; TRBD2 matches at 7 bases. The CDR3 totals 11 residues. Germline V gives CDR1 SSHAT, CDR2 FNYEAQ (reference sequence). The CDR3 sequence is CASSSGGEQYF. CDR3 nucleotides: TGTGCTAGCAGCTCGGGGGGAGAGCAGTATTTT.

The CDR3 DNA is TGTGCCAGCAGCCAAGTATCTAGCGGGGCTAGCACAGATACGCAGTATTTT. Protein: CASSQVSSGASTDTQYF. The rearrangement links TRBV3-1 (or the pseudogene TRBV3-2) to TRBJ2-3, with 9 bases identical to TRBD2. Germline values: CDR1 LGHDT, CDR2 YNNKEL (reference sequence). The CDR3 spans 17 residues. J gave up 0 bases and V 1 base, and 5 bases lay outside the gene matches.

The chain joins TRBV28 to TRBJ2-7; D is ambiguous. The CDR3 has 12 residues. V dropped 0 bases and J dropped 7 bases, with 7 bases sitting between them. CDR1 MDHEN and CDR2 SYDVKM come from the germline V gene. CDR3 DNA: TGTGCCAGCAGTTTATGGGAGACGGAGCAGTACTTC. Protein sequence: CASSLWETEQYF.

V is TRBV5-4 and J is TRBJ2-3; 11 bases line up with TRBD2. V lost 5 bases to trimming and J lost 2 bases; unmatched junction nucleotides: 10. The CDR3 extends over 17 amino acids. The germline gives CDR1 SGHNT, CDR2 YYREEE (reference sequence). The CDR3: CASSSGGLAVDTDTQYF. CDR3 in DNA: TGTGCCAGCAGTTCAGGGGGACTAGCGGTGGACACAGATACGCAGTATTTT.

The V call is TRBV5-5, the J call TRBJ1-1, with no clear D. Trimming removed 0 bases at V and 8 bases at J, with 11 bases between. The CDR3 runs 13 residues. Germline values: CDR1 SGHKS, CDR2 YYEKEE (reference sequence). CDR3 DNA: TGTGCCAGCAGCTTGGTTGCGGACTCAGAAGCTTTCTTT. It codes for CASSLVADSEAFF.